The clone carrying this T cell receptor beta chain was seen a few times. Its antigen remains unidentified. This sample is part of a study of T-cell memory formation after mild COVID-19. Study overall: Largely, the TCR clusters proved donor specific. The study, taken as a whole, reports: Contracting clones localized mainly to CM and EM when CD4+ and mainly to EMRA when CD8+. Memory from before infection featured some responding clones, which suggests cross-reactive memory joined.

5'RACE with constant-segment primers built TCRalpha and TCRbeta cDNA libraries with UMIs. TCRdb itself ran the 5' RACE reads through MiXCR, one entry per CDR3 protein. Among roughly 580,000 distinct CDR3 sequences listed, around 17% were seen once. In germline, CDR1 is MNHEY, CDR2 SVGEGT. CDR3 size: 20 residues. Unmatched junction bases numbered 19, after V lost 6 bases and J lost 7 bases. This rearrangement joins TRBV6-2 or TRBV6-3 to TRBJ2-6; 12 nucleotides agree with TRBD2. The sequencing input was PBMCs or a T cell subset sorted from them (not recorded which). This TCR was sampled from an adult woman who had mild COVID-19 (a few samples of this study predate the infection). Cell type and time point are not known. CDR3 sequence (DNA): TGTGCCAGCAGAATGGCTCTAGCGGGAGGGCCGTTGTATATTGCCAACGTCCTGACTTTC. Translated, it gives CASRMALAGGPLYIANVLTF.